One TCR beta chain is described in this entry. The CDR3 totals 21 residues. V lost 0 bases to trimming and J lost 0 bases; unmatched junction nucleotides: 11. In germline, CDR1 is SGDLS, CDR2 YYNGEE. Nominally healthy donors provided the samples, though records likely missed some immune exposures. The sample is drawn from a study of cytomegalovirus exposure and HLA in healthy donors. The PCR had 60 Vbeta and 13 Jbeta primers. Original handling: Unique TCR beta chains numbered approximately 80 million in a later analysis, with around 11 million shared. Profiling relied on immunoSEQ multiplex PCR, and the TCRdb table lists in-frame clones only, not all of them. The V and J calls and clone size are taken from that table; D and trimming were inferred from the DNA. The table records 150,000 to 200,000 clones, 60% to 80% of them present only once.

The sequencing sample was made of PBMCs. The receptor was isolated from a woman in her forties or fifties in good health and CMV-seropositive. V and J are TRBV9 and TRBJ2-1; 14 nucleotides agree with TRBD2. As DNA, the CDR3 is TGTGCCAGCAGCGTAGAAGGGACTAGCGGGAGACCCCCTAGCTCCTACAATGAGCAGTTCTTC. It codes for CASSVEGTSGRPPSSYNEQFF. Supplemented by reference TRBV9 and TRBJ2-1, the full variable domain reads DSGVTQTPKHLITATGQRVTLRCSPRSGDLSVYWYQQSLDQGLQFLIQYYNGEERAKGNILERFSAQQFPDLHSELNLSSLELGDSALYFCASSVEGTSGRPPSSYNEQFFGPGTRLTVL.